This passage covers 15 T cell receptor beta chains from one sample sequenced in a study of naive CD8 T cells in extremely preterm neonates (TCRdb year 2017). Their antigen targets remain unknown. Library preparation used the immunoSEQ multiplex PCR assay. The clones in this table, taken by TCRdb from immuneACCESS, are in-frame only. Not every clone is retained; where verified, under half of the shortfall comes from an unresolved V gene, and the cause of the rest is unknown. Counted in this sample were around 1,000 clones; 95% to 98% of them appeared once. Clones ranked in the top ten supply about 2% of the sample. Results the study describes overall, beyond this receptor: Preterm CDR3s were shorter, with fewer N additions and less junctional trimming, and were closer to germline than those of older groups.

The preterm samples were obtained from several extremely preterm deliveries at about 22-28 weeks of gestation. Specimen: naive CD8+ T cells from cord blood. The receptors were sampled from a girl who was born preterm.

The chain combines TRBV27 with TRBJ2-7; tentative D call: TRBD1 (6 bases). There are 16 residues in the CDR3. Germline CDR1 and CDR2: MNHEY and SMNVEV (reference sequence). Trimming removed 6 bases from V and 3 bases from J, with 21 bases in between. The CDR3 DNA follows: TGTGCCAGCAGCCCTTCCCTCGGGACAAAAAACTACGAGCAGTACTTC. It is translated as CASSPSLGTKNYEQYF.

As to this clone: Germline and junction disagree at one end, which may indicate a read error. V usage is TRBV19 and J usage is TRBJ1-5; D uncertain. Looked up from germline, CDR1 is LNHDA and CDR2 is SQIVND (reference sequence). The CDR3 has 12 amino acids. This CDR3 is CASSIRTGPRHF. The CDR3 nucleotides read TGTGCCAGTAGTATCAGGACCGGCCCCCGGCATTTT. Together with reference TRBV19 and TRBJ1-5, the CDR3 gives the full variable domain: DGGITQSPKYLFRKEGQNVTLSCEQNLNHDAMYWYRQDPGQGLRLIYYSQIVNDFQKGDIAEGYSVSREKKESFPLTVTSAQKNPTAFYLCASSIRTGPRHFGDGTRLSIL.

This CDR3 reads CAWSVLARETQYF. In DNA, the CDR3 is TGTGCCTGGAGTGTACTAGCCAGGGAGACCCAGTACTTC. The chain carries TRBV30 and TRBJ2-5, with D possibly matching TRBD2 (6 bases). Trimming removed 0 bases at V and 5 bases at J, with 10 bases between. This CDR3 has 13 residues. Per the germline V gene, CDR1 is GTSNPN and CDR2 is SVGIG (reference sequence).

V gene TRBV12-2 combines with J gene TRBJ2-5; the tabulated D call, TRBD2, remains unverified against the DNA. TRBV12-2 is designated a pseudogene. The CDR3 totals 13 residues. The CDR3 DNA reads TGTGCAAGTCGCTTAGCGCGGAAGGAGACCCAGTACTTC. It translates to CASRLARKETQYF.

This chain connects TRBV15 to TRBJ2-6; D is perhaps TRBD1 (5 bases). This CDR3 has 15 amino acids. V was trimmed by 0 bases and J by 4 bases, leaving 7 bases between them. Germline-derived CDR1 and CDR2 are LNHNV and YYDKDF (reference sequence). CDR3 nucleotides: TGTGCCACCAGCAGAGAAGGGGTCGGGGCCAACGTCCTGACTTTC. Protein product: CATSREGVGANVLTF.

V usage is TRBV4-1 and J usage is TRBJ2-1; 9 bases match TRBD2. This CDR3 comprises 15 residues. The V gene end was trimmed by 3 bases and the J gene end by 4 bases; junction bases not matched to a gene: 4. The V gene's germline CDR1 is MGHRA and CDR2 YSYEKL. CDR3 amino acids: CASSHRSGGYNEQFF. The CDR3 bases are TGCGCCAGCAGCCATCGGAGCGGGGGGTACAATGAGCAGTTCTTC.

The chain couples TRBV19 to TRBJ2-7, with 11 bases fitting TRBD1. The CDR3 has 14 amino acids. Trimming cost V 8 bases and J 2 bases; bases outside gene matches: 5. The germline V gene has CDR1 LNHDA and CDR2 SQIVND (reference sequence). CDR3 in DNA: TGTGCCAGTTCTCCGGGACAGGGGGCCTACGAGCAGTACTTC. Residues: CASSPGQGAYEQYF.

V and J are TRBV25-1 and TRBJ2-6, with a possible D match to TRBD1 (5 bases). The ends were cut back, 4 bases at V and 5 bases at J, with 21 bases in the middle. The CDR3 runs 18 residues. CDR1 MGHDK and CDR2 SYGVNS come from the germline V gene. CDR3 nucleotide sequence: TGTGCCAGCAGTGTACCGCAAACTGGACAAAGTCGGGCCAACGTCCTGACTTTC. Its protein is CASSVPQTGQSRANVLTF. The whole variable domain, filled in from reference TRBV25-1 and TRBJ2-6, reads EADIYQTPRYLVIGTGKKITLECSQTMGHDKMYWYQQDPGMELHLIHYSYGVNSTEKGDLSSESTVSRIRTEHFPLTLESARPSHTSQYLCASSVPQTGQSRANVLTFGAGSRLTVL.

The genes are TRBV30 and TRBJ1-1; 8 nucleotides align to TRBD1. This CDR3 spans 14 amino acids. The V segment lost 3 bases and the J segment 6 bases; nucleotides outside the gene matches: 9. Germline V gives CDR1 GTSNPN, CDR2 SVGIG (reference sequence). CDR3 residues: CAWSQGALIAEAFF. In DNA, the CDR3 is TGTGCCTGGAGCCAGGGGGCGTTGATCGCTGAAGCTTTCTTT.

The table lists this clone with a count of one. The CDR3 here is CASSDGRATDTQYF. The DNA for the CDR3 is TGCGCCAGCAGTGACGGGAGGGCCACAGATACGCAGTATTTT. The V gene is TRBV10-1, the J gene TRBJ2-3; 8 bases map to TRBD2. The CDR3 extends over 14 amino acids. Losses at the gene ends were 3 bases for V and 2 bases for J; bases not matched to a gene: 1. The germline CDR1 and CDR2 sequences are WNHNN and SYGVQD (reference sequence).

V and J are TRBV7-9 and TRBJ2-1; 12 bases map to TRBD1. Per the germline V gene, CDR1 is SEHNR and CDR2 is FQNEAQ (reference sequence). CDR3 length: 14 amino acids. The junction had 8 bases not matched to a gene; V was cut back by 5 bases and J by 12 bases. The CDR3 spells CASSPGTGGTLQFF. The CDR3 DNA sequence: TGTGCCAGCAGCCCCGGGACAGGGGGCACTCTGCAGTTCTTC.

The chain carries TRBV7-9 and TRBJ2-1; 13 nucleotides line up with TRBD2. The V gene end was trimmed by 1 base and the J gene end by 6 bases; junction bases not matched to a gene: 0. The germline CDR1 and CDR2 sequences are SEHNR and FQNEAQ (reference sequence). CDR3 length equals 15 residues. The DNA of the CDR3 is TGTGCCAGCAGCTTAGGGACTAGCGGGAGCAATGAGCAGTTCTTC. The encoded protein is CASSLGTSGSNEQFF.

The gene calls are TRBV27 and TRBJ2-7, with 10 bases that match TRBD2. V gave up 7 bases and J gave up 1 base; unmatched junction bases: 4. The CDR3 contains 14 residues. The V gene's germline CDR1 is MNHEY and CDR2 SMNVEV (reference sequence). CDR3 DNA sequence: TGTGCCAGCAAAAAACTAGCGGGGTCCTACGAGCAGTACTTC. It translates to CASKKLAGSYEQYF.

The chain combines TRBV7-6 with TRBJ2-7, with 11 positions matching TRBD1. Germline lookup yields CDR1 SGHVS and CDR2 FNYEAQ. V shed 5 bases, J shed 3 bases, and the junction held 3 bases outside the gene matches. The CDR3 consists of 14 residues. The chain's CDR3 is CASSAGTGGYEQYF. CDR3 nucleotide sequence: TGTGCCAGCAGCGCCGGGACAGGGGGCTACGAGCAGTACTTC.

The chain links TRBV27 to TRBJ2-2; D possibly uses TRBD1 or TRBD2 (5 bases each). Deletions cut 2 bases from V and 4 bases from J, with 5 bases between. The CDR3 has 13 residues. Germline CDR1 reads MNHEY; CDR2 reads SMNVEV (reference sequence). The CDR3 coding sequence is TGTGCCAGCAGTTTAGGGGGCACCGGGGAGCTGTTTTTT. It yields the protein CASSLGGTGELFF.